This T cell receptor (beta chain) was recovered during a study of T cell changes during pregnancy in multiple sclerosis. Sequencing used immunoSEQ multiplex PCR; TCRdb keeps in-frame clones, though not all of them. The sample has about 60,000 clones; roughly 93% are singletons. The CDR3 loop spans 15 amino acids. Sequencing used CD8+ T cells from peripheral blood mononuclear cells, obtained in the second trimester of pregnancy. The clonotype originates from a female donor with multiple sclerosis, enrolled in a pregnancy study. This chain connects TRBV21-1 to TRBJ1-5. TRBV21-1 is a listed pseudogene. The CDR3 protein is CASSTHYDLDQPQHF. The CDR3, as DNA: TGTGCCAGCAGCACCCATTATGACTTAGATCAGCCCCAGCATTTT.